This T cell receptor (beta chain) was identified during a study of T cell responses to AZD1222 COVID-19 vaccine. Whole-study results and caveats: Recipients of AZD1222 seropositive at baseline numbered only five or six. Spike regions recognized by vaccine-associated CD4 TCRs spanned the protein, led by 160-218 and 743-854.

As concerns this clone: What it binds is unknown.

There are 14 residues in the CDR3. Deletions cut 3 bases from V and 1 base from J, with 8 bases between. CDR1 is MGHRA, CDR2 YSYEKL, per germline. Method: immunoSEQ multiplex PCR; TCRdb's copy keeps in-frame clones and lacks some. This sample carries some 140,000 clones, 80% to 95% of them seen once, and the ten largest clones take 3.1%. The gene calls are TRBV4-1 and TRBJ2-3; possible D gene TRBD1, 5 bases. Sample: peripheral blood, taken on day 0 of AZD1222 vaccination. The TCR was taken from an adult in good health. CDR3 in DNA: TGCGCCAGCAGCCACGGACAAGGCACAGATACGCAGTATTTT. It encodes CASSHGQGTDTQYF.